This T cell receptor beta chain appears in the sequencing data of a study of CD8 T cells in ankylosing spondylitis (dated by TCRdb to about 2017). For context, the study as a whole: T cell receptor beta repertoires were profiled in healthy donors and ankylosing spondylitis patients so that disease-linked TCR variants could be found. The full study cohort comprised some 27 ankylosing spondylitis patients and over a hundred healthy donors. Peripheral blood was sampled, and synovial fluid was additionally collected from ankylosing spondylitis patients. Study-wide findings and limitations: Some TCR beta motif variants had previously been reported in synovial fluid and blood of reactive arthritis patients, which suggested common disease-initiation mechanisms. Blood from ankylosing spondylitis patients appeared to be characterized by a TCR beta motif made up of under ten highly homologous amino acid variants. The disease-linked clones were reported as significantly enriched in matched synovial fluid samples from ankylosing spondylitis patients. In peripheral blood, the disease-linked clones were found at relatively low frequencies and had a CD8+ phenotype.

The listed sequencing device is Illumina HiSeq 2500. Quantitative 5'-RACE with molecular barcodes was used to prepare TCR beta libraries. The authors' analysis ran thus. A new computational method based on a probabilistic model of VDJ rearrangement was used to identify disease-linked TCR variants. TCRdb reanalyzed the raw reads on its own, using fastp at Q25 for trimming and MiXCR for clone calling, and kept in-frame beta chains. Entries that share a CDR3 protein sequence are merged under the most common genes and DNA. In this record, the V and J calls reflect TCRdb's handling and not the investigators' own analysis. Here the sample has 150,000 to 200,000 distinct CDR3 sequences; more than 9% occur a single time. The ten biggest clones cover about 27% of the sample. The sample holds many counts of this clonotype. Its antigen has not been determined. No quality values exist for individual bases; no much larger clone is one base distant.

From a lookup of the germline V gene, CDR1 and CDR2 are WSHSY and SAAADI. The CDR3 numbers 14 residues from cysteine through phenylalanine. The DNA shown is the 42-base CDR3, in frame from base 1. V sheds 5 bases and J sheds 0 bases, leaving 8 bases between their ends. This receptor was identified in a male donor with ankylosing spondylitis or in good health (not recorded which). The V gene is TRBV10-2 and the J gene is TRBJ2-1, with the identity of the D gene unclear. The sequenced sample consisted of blood, either unsorted or a sorted T cell fraction (not recorded which). The nucleotide sequence reads TGCGCCAGCAGTACGTTGAGCTCCTACAATGAGCAGTTCTTC. This codes for CASSTLSSYNEQFF.